This T cell receptor beta chain is drawn from a study of cytotoxic CD8 clonotypes in ibrutinib-treated CLL. About the study: Enrolment comprised around twelve relapsed/refractory and approximately 16 treatment-naive patients; 17 to 18 were IGHV unmutated. Study-level findings and limits: Sustained-remission and progressing patients were not sampled at matched times.

This clone was seen once. Its cognate antigen is unknown. Deep sequencing aimed at 1 in 200,000 to 1 in 1 million T cells' resolution. Clones were sequenced by immunoSEQ multiplex PCR, and TCRdb holds only the in-frame ones, with some missing. The repertoire consists of over 9,000 clones, with around three quarters occurring once and the leading ten covering 15% to 20%. Around 2 micrograms of genomic DNA from cryopreserved PBMCs went into TCR beta libraries. The source of this sequence is a human donor with chronic lymphocytic leukemia. The source material was PBMCs, sampled at disease progression, from a patient treated with ibrutinib.

The CDR3 sequence: CASSLGQNGELFF. In DNA, the CDR3 is TGCGCCAGCAGCTTGGGGCAGAACGGGGAGCTGTTTTTT. The chain joins TRBV5-1 to TRBJ2-2, with D unresolved. Looked up from germline, CDR1 is SGHRS and CDR2 is YFSETQ. V was trimmed by 0 bases and J by 7 bases, leaving 7 bases between them. The CDR3 spans 13 residues.